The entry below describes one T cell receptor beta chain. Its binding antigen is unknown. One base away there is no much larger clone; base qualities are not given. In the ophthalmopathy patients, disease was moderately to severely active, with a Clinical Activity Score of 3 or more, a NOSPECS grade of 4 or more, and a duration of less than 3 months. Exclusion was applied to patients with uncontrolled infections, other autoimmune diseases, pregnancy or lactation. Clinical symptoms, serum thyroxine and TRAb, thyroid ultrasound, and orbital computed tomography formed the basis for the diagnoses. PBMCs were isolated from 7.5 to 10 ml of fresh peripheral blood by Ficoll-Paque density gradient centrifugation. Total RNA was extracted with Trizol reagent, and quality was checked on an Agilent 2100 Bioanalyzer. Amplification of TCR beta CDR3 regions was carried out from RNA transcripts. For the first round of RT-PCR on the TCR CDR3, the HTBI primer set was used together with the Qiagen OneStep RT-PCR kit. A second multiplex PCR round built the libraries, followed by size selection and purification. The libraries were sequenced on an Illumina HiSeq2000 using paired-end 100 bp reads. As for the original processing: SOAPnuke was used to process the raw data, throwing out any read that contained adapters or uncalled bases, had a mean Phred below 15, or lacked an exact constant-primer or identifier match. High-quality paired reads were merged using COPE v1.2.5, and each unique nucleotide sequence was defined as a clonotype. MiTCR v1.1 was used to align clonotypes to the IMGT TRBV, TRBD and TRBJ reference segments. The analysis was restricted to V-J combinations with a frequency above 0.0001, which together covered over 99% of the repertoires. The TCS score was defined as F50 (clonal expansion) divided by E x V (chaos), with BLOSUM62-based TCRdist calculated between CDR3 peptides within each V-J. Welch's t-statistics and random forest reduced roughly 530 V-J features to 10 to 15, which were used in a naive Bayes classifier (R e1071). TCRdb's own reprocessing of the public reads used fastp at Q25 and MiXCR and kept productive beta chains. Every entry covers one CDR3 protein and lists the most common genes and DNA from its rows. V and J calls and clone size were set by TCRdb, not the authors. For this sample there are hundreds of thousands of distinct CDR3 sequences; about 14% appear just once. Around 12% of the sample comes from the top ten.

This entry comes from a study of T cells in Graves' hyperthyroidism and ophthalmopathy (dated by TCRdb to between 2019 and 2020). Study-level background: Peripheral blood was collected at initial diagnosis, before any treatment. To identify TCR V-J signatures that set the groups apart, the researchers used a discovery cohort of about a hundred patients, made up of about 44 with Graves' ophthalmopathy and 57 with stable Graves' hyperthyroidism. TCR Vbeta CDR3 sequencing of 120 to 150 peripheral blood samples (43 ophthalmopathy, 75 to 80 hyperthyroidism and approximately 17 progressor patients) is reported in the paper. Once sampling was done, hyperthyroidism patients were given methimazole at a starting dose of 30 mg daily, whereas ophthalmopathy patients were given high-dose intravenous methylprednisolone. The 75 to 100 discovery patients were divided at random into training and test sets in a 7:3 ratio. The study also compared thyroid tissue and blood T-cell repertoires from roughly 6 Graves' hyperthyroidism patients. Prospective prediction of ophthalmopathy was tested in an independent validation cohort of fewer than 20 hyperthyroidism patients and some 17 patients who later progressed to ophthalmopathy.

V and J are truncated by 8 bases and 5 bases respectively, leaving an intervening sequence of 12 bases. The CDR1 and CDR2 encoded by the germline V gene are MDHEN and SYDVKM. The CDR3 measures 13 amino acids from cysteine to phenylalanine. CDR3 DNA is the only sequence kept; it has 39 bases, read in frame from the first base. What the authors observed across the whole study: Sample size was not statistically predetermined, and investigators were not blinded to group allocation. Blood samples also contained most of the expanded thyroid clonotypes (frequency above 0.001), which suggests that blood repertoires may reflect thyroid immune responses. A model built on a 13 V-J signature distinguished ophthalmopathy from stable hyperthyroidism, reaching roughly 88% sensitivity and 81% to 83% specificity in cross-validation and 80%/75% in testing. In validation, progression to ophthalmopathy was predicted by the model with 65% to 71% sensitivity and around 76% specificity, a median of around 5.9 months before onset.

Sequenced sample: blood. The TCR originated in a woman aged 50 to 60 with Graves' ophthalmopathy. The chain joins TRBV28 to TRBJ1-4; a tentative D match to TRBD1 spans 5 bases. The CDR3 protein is CASLGVQNEKLFF. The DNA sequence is TGTGCCAGCCTGGGGGTGCAGAATGAAAAACTGTTTTTT.